This T cell receptor beta chain was profiled in a study of T cell responses to AZD1222 COVID-19 vaccine. Notes on the study in general: The repertoires were collected only after the peak T cell response.

Produced via immunoSEQ multiplex PCR; TCRdb's table is partial and in-frame only. The table includes around 120,000 clones, 80% to 95% detected once. Remarks on this clone: The antigen is not known.

Trimming took off 1 base at V and 7 bases at J, with 8 bases between the two ends. Germline V gene sequence: CDR1 SGHTA, CDR2 FQGNSA. This CDR3 region has 13 residues. This clonotype was obtained from an adult in good health. V usage is TRBV7-2 and J usage is TRBJ1-5; no clear D gene. The input for sequencing was peripheral blood, taken on day 0 of AZD1222 vaccination. CDR3 residues: CASSLVSWQPQHF. The CDR3 region has the DNA TGTGCCAGCAGCTTAGTTTCTTGGCAGCCCCAGCATTTT.